The 25 T cell receptor beta chains reported below all come from one sample, sequenced in a study of shared clonotypes between healthy human individuals. This table comes from immunoSEQ multiplex PCR, and its TCRdb copy is limited to in-frame clones, with some not included. The sample lists 2 million or so clones, 95% occurring once. Material: naive CD4+ T cells sorted from blood. Subset in this sample: CD45RA+ positively selected. These receptors were taken from a man younger than 35 in good health.

The chain carries TRBV19 and TRBJ1-5; 7 bases agree with TRBD1. The CDR3 loop spans 14 amino acids. V lost 5 bases and J lost 3; bases outside the gene matches: 4. From germline, CDR1 is LNHDA and CDR2 SQIVND (reference sequence). CDR3 DNA sequence: TGTGCCAGTAGTGAGACAGGGATCAATCAGCCCCAGCATTTT. Encoded protein: CASSETGINQPQHF.

The count of this clone is one. The rearrangement uses TRBV5-1 and TRBJ2-4; tentative D call: TRBD2 (6 bases). CDR1 is SGHRS, CDR2 YFSETQ, per germline. This CDR3 has 16 amino acids. With 4 bases removed from V and 0 bases from J, the gap between germline ends came to 14 bases. The CDR3 reads CASSIGTALAKNIQYF. DNA of the CDR3: TGCGCCAGCAGCATAGGGACTGCTCTAGCCAAAAACATTCAGTACTTC.

The genes are TRBV5-1 and TRBJ2-1; D is perhaps TRBD2 (6 bases). The V and J ends lost 4 bases and 2 bases respectively, with 13 bases between them. The germline CDR1 and CDR2 sequences are SGHRS and YFSETQ. The CDR3 is made up of 15 amino acids. The CDR3 here is CASSLGSLAYNEQFF. The CDR3 nucleotides read TGCGCCAGCAGCCTCGGGAGTTTGGCCTACAATGAGCAGTTCTTC.

The chain has TRBV6-6 and TRBJ2-2; tentatively, D is TRBD1 or TRBD2 (6 bases each). V gave up 5 bases and J gave up 3 bases, with 13 bases separating them. The CDR3 has 15 residues. CDR1 MNHNY and CDR2 SVGAGI come from the germline V gene (reference sequence). This CDR3 reads CASSERRGDTGELFF. The CDR3 DNA follows: TGTGCCAGCAGTGAGCGGAGGGGGGACACCGGGGAGCTGTTTTTT.

For this clone: Just one base apart from a much larger clone, this may be a read error. This chain connects TRBV18 to TRBJ1-4, with 9 bases that match TRBD1. Germline lookup yields CDR1 KGHSH and CDR2 LQKENI. The CDR3 spans 16 residues. CDR3 residues: CASSPSPGQGYEKPFF. CDR3 in DNA: TGTGCCAGCTCACCTTCTCCGGGACAGGGTTATGAAAAACCGTTTTTT. Combining the CDR3 with reference TRBV18 and TRBJ1-4 gives the whole variable domain NAGVMQNPRHLVRRRGQEARLRCSPMKGHSHVYWYRQLPEEGLKFMVYLQKENIIDESGMPKERFSAEFPKEGPSILRIQQVVRGDSAAYFCASSPSPGQGYEKPFFGSGTQLSVL.

This chain links TRBV4-3 with TRBJ2-1; D is uncertain. V was trimmed by 4 bases and J by 0 bases, leaving 16 bases between them. The CDR3 consists of 17 residues. CDR1 and CDR2 (germline): LGHNA, YSLEER. CDR3 residues: CASSPSFPGSSYNEQFF. DNA for the CDR3: TGCGCCAGCAGCCCTTCCTTTCCGGGTAGCTCCTACAATGAGCAGTTCTTC.

As regards this clone: Other DNA sequences in this sample translate to the same CDR3. The chain carries TRBV18 and TRBJ1-3, with a weak D call TRBD1 (5 bases). This CDR3 contains 15 residues. Per germline, CDR1 KGHSH and CDR2 LQKENI. V dropped 0 bases and J dropped 1 base, with 7 bases sitting between them. CDR3 loop: CASSPPGRSGNTIYF. The CDR3 DNA reads as TGTGCCAGCTCACCACCGGGGCGATCTGGAAACACCATATATTTT. Filled out from reference TRBV18 and TRBJ1-3, the complete variable domain reads NAGVMQNPRHLVRRRGQEARLRCSPMKGHSHVYWYRQLPEEGLKFMVYLQKENIIDESGMPKERFSAEFPKEGPSILRIQQVVRGDSAAYFCASSPPGRSGNTIYFGEGSWLTVV.

This sequence joins TRBV15 and TRBJ2-1, with D perhaps TRBD2 (5 bases). Germline loops: CDR1 LNHNV, CDR2 YYDKDF (reference sequence). V was pared by 0 bases and J by 15 bases, with 12 bases between. CDR3 length equals 12 residues. CDR3 sequence reads: CATSRDLGSGFF. DNA for the CDR3: TGTGCCACCAGCAGAGATCTTGGCAGCGGGTTCTTC.

The chain uses TRBV5-4 and TRBJ2-5, with TRBD2 matching over 9 bases. Unmatched junction bases numbered 5, after V lost 0 bases and J lost 5 bases. The CDR3 has 15 residues. CDR1 is SGHNT, CDR2 YYREEE, per germline (reference sequence). DNA of the CDR3: TGTGCCAGCAGCTTGGGTCTAGCGGGGAGTGAGACCCAGTACTTC. It translates to CASSLGLAGSETQYF.

The chain links TRBV2 to TRBJ2-1, with 8 bases lining up with TRBD1. The V and J ends lost 7 bases and 7 bases, in that order; junction bases with no gene match: 9. The length of the CDR3 is 14 residues. CDR1 is SNHLY and CDR2 is FYNNEI in the germline V gene. CDR3 in DNA: TGTGCCAGCAAGGAAACAGGGGGGCGGAATGAGCAGTTCTTC. Its protein is CASKETGGRNEQFF.

The rearrangement links TRBV7-9 to TRBJ2-2; D might be TRBD2 (5 bases). CDR3 length: 15 amino acids. V gave up 1 base and J gave up 0 bases, with 6 bases separating them. In germline, CDR1 is SEHNR, CDR2 FQNEAQ (reference sequence). CDR3 DNA sequence: TGTGCCAGCAGCTTAGGGGAGTCGAACACCGGGGAGCTGTTTTTT. Translated: CASSLGESNTGELFF.

In DNA form, the CDR3 reads TGTGCCAGCAGCGCGGGACTAGCGGGGGGCGGGCATGAGCAGTTCTTC. Translating gives CASSAGLAGGGHEQFF. This chain uses TRBV2 with TRBJ2-1; 15 bases agree with TRBD2. J was trimmed by 8 bases and V by 6 bases; bases with no gene match: 8. This CDR3 contains 16 residues. Germline V gives CDR1 SNHLY, CDR2 FYNNEI.

This chain's CDR3 is CASRTGLRQYF. As DNA, the CDR3 is TGTGCCAGTAGGACCGGACTCCGGCAGTATTTT. The chain carries TRBV19 and TRBJ2-3; tentative D call: TRBD2 (5 bases). The CDR3 contains 11 residues. Germline CDR1 reads LNHDA; CDR2 reads SQIVND (reference sequence). The V and J ends lost 6 bases and 11 bases respectively, with 12 bases between them.

The chain combines TRBV5-1 with TRBJ2-3; 8 bases line up with TRBD2. V lost 4 bases, J lost 4 bases, and 5 bases stayed unmatched. CDR1 and CDR2 (germline): SGHRS, YFSETQ. The CDR3 has 14 residues. CDR3 amino acids: CASSRAGAPDTQYF. CDR3 in DNA: TGCGCCAGCAGCCGAGCGGGGGCCCCAGATACGCAGTATTTT.

The J gene is TRBJ2-1, the V gene TRBV5-7, with D uncertain. TRBV5-7 carries the ORF label, with uncertain function. V lost 4 bases and J 9 bases, leaving 20 bases between the germline ends. The CDR3 extends over 15 amino acids. The CDR3 is CASSGPQIYGGEQFF. As DNA, the CDR3 is TGTGCCAGCAGCGGTCCACAGATCTATGGTGGTGAGCAGTTCTTC.

This chain uses TRBV2 with TRBJ2-7; 9 bases line up with TRBD1. The CDR3 covers 15 residues. Germline CDR1 reads SNHLY; CDR2 reads FYNNEI. The J segment lost 2 bases and the V segment lost 6 bases, leaving 8 bases of the junction unmatched. CDR3 nucleotide sequence: TGTGCCAGCAGCCTGGAGGACAGGGGCCCCTACGAGCAGTACTTC. The encoded protein is CASSLEDRGPYEQYF.

This clone was detected once. CDR3 protein: CASSRRTSGGLDTQYF. DNA for the CDR3: TGTGCCAGCAGCCGTCGGACTAGCGGGGGCTTAGATACGCAGTATTTT. The chain joins TRBV7-2 to TRBJ2-3, with 13 bases aligning to TRBD2. With V trimmed by 5 bases and J by 5 bases, 7 bases remained unmatched. CDR1 and CDR2 (germline): SGHTA, FQGNSA. This CDR3 spans 16 amino acids.

V gene TRBV6-1 combines with J gene TRBJ2-3, with unresolved D. Trimming left V 3 bases short and J 5 bases short, with 9 bases between. Germline CDR1 is MNHNS and CDR2 is SASEGT. The CDR3 is 13 amino acids. The CDR3 spells CASSDFVRDTQYF. In DNA form, the CDR3 reads TGTGCCAGCAGTGACTTCGTTAGAGATACGCAGTATTTT.

V is TRBV6-4 and J is TRBJ2-7, with TRBD1 identical over 10 bases. CDR1 is MRHNA, CDR2 SNTAGT, per germline. V shed 2 bases, J shed 6 bases, and the junction held 1 base outside the gene matches. The CDR3 contains 13 residues. The CDR3 loop is CASSDRTGGEQYF. The CDR3 nucleotides read TGTGCCAGCAGTGACCGGACAGGGGGCGAGCAGTACTTC.

V gene TRBV10-3 combines with J gene TRBJ1-6, with TRBD1 as a possible D gene (5 bases). The CDR3 consists of 17 residues. Per germline, CDR1 ENHRY and CDR2 SYGVKD. The V end lost 0 bases, the J end lost 0 bases, and 9 bases lay between the germline ends. CDR3 in amino acids: CAISESGTSSYNSPLHF. The CDR3 coding sequence is TGTGCCATCAGTGAGTCAGGGACGAGCTCCTATAATTCACCCCTCCACTTT.

Only one count was recorded for this clone. This chain connects TRBV2 to TRBJ2-1, with a tentative D call TRBD1 (5 bases). Trimming pared 6 bases from V and 7 bases from J, leaving 13 bases between. This CDR3 comprises 13 residues. The germline gives CDR1 SNHLY, CDR2 FYNNEI. As DNA, the CDR3 is TGTGCCAGCAGCTCGGTGGGGCAGAATGAGCAGTTCTTC. Residues: CASSSVGQNEQFF.

The chain uses TRBV7-9 and TRBJ1-2, with TRBD1 matching 7 bases. Germline lookup yields CDR1 SEHNR and CDR2 FQNEAQ (reference sequence). CDR3 length: 17 amino acids. The J segment lost 1 base and the V segment lost 5 bases, leaving 13 bases of the junction unmatched. The CDR3 region is CASSPDRVRVINYGYTF. The CDR3, as DNA: TGTGCCAGCAGCCCCGACAGGGTCCGGGTTATTAACTATGGCTACACCTTC.

This clone was picked up many times. The chain carries TRBV4-1 and TRBJ2-2; D tentatively fits TRBD1 or TRBD2 (5 bases each). This CDR3 is 18 amino acids long. V was shortened by 2 bases and J by 7 bases, with 23 bases between the two germline ends. Germline CDR1 MGHRA, CDR2 YSYEKL. CDR3 residues: CASSQNRGGGSANGELFF. CDR3 bases: TGCGCCAGCAGCCAAAACCGTGGGGGTGGGAGCGCCAACGGGGAGCTGTTTTTT.

The chain recombines TRBV5-1 with TRBJ1-1; D is undetermined. The CDR3 sequence is 15 residues long. Per germline, CDR1 SGHRS and CDR2 YFSETQ. V was clipped by 2 bases and J by 4 bases, with 15 bases between them. The CDR3, as DNA: TGCGCCAGCAGCTTCGGGGTAATCGGTTCCACTGAAGCTTTCTTT. Protein sequence: CASSFGVIGSTEAFF.

As concerns this clone: Other DNA sequences in this specimen translate into the identical CDR3. The V call is TRBV20-1, the J call TRBJ2-7; a weak D match, TRBD1 (5 bases). The V end lost 4 bases, the J end lost 1 base, and 5 bases lay between the germline ends. CDR1 is DFQATT and CDR2 is SNEGSKA in the germline V gene (reference sequence). CDR3 size: 11 residues. DNA of the CDR3: TGCAGTGCTACAGGGTCCTACGAGCAGTACTTC. Residues: CSATGSYEQYF.